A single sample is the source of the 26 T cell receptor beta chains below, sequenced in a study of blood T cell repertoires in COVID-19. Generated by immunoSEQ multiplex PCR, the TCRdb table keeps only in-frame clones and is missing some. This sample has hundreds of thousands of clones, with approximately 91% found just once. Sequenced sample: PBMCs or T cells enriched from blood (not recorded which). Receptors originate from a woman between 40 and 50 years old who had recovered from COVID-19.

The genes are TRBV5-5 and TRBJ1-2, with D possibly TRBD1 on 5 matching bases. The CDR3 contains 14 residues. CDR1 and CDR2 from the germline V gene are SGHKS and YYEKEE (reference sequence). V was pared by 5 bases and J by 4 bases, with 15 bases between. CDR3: CASRLGLEVYGYTF. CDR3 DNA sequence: TGTGCCAGCAGACTGGGACTTGAGGTCTATGGCTACACCTTC.

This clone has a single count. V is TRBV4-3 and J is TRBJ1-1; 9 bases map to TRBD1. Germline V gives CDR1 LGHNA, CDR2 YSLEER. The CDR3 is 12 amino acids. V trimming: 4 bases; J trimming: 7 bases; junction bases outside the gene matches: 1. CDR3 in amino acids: CASSLTGGEAFF. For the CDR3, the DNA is TGCGCCAGCAGCCTGACAGGGGGTGAAGCTTTCTTT.

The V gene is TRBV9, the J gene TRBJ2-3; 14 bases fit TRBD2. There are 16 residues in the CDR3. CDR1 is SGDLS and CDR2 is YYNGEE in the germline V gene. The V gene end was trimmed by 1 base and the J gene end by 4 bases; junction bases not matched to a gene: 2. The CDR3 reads CASSVTGLAGADTQYF. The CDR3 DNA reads TGTGCCAGCAGCGTAACGGGACTAGCGGGAGCAGATACGCAGTATTTT.

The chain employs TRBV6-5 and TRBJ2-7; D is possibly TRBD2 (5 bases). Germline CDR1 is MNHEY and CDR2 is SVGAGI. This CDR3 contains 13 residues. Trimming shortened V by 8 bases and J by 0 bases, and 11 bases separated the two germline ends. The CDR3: CASLGATSYEQYF. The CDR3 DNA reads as TGTGCCAGCCTGGGAGCGACCTCCTACGAGCAGTACTTC.

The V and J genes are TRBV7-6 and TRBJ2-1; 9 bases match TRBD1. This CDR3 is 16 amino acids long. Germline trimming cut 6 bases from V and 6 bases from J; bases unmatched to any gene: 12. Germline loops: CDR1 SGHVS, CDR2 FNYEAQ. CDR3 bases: TGTGCCAGCAGGGGTTTAACCGGGACAGGGAGCAATGAGCAGTTCTTC. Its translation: CASRGLTGTGSNEQFF.

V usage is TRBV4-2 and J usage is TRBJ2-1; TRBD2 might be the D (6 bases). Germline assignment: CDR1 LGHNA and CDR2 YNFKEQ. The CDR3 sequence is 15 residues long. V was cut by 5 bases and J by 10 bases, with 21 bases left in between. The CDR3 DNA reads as TGTGCCAGCAGCGCAAGATCGGGGGTAAAGGAGGAGCAGTTCTTC. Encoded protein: CASSARSGVKEEQFF.

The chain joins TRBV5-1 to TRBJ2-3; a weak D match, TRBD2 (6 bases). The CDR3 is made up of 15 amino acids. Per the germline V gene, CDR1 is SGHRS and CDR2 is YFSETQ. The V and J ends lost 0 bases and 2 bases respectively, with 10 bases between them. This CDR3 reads CASSLEASDTDTQYF. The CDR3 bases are TGCGCCAGCAGCTTGGAGGCTAGCGACACAGATACGCAGTATTTT.

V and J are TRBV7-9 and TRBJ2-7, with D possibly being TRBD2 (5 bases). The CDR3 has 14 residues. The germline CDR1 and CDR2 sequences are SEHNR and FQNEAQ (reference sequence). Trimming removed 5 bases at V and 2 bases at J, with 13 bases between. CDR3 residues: CASSPDPGTYEQYF. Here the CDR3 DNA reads TGTGCCAGCAGCCCAGATCCGGGAACCTACGAGCAGTACTTC.

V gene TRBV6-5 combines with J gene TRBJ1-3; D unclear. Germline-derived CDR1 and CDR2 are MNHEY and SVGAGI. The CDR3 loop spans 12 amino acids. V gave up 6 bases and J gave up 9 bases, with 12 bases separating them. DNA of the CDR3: TGTGCCAGCAGCCCCACGAGAGGCACCATATATTTT. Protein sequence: CASSPTRGTIYF.

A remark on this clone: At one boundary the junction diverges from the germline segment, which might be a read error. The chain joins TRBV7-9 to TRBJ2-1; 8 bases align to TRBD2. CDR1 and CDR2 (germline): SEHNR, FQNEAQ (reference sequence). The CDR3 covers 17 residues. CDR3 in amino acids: CASSPKDTLGGPGGPVF. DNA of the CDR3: TGTGCCAGCAGCCCAAAAGACACCCTAGGGGGACCGGGGGGGCCGGTCTTC.

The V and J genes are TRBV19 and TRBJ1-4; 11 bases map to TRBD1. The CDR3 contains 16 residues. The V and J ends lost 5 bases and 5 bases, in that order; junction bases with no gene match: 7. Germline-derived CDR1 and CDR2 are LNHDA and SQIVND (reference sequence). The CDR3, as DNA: TGTGCCAGTAGTCCTGGACAGGGGGCGAAGAATGAAAAACTGTTTTTT. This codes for CASSPGQGAKNEKLFF.

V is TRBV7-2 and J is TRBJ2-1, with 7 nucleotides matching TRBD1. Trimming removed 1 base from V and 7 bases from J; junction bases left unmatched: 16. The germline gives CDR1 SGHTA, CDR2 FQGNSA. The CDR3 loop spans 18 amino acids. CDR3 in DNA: TGTGCCAGCAGCTTAGTAGGCGTCGGACAGGCCTTGGGGAATGAGCAGTTCTTC. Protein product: CASSLVGVGQALGNEQFF.

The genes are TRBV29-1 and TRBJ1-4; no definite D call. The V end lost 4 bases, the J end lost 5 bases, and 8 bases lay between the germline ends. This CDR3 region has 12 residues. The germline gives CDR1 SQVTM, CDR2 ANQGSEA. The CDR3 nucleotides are TGCAGCGTTGGCGGCAGCAATGAAAAACTGTTTTTT. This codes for CSVGGSNEKLFF.

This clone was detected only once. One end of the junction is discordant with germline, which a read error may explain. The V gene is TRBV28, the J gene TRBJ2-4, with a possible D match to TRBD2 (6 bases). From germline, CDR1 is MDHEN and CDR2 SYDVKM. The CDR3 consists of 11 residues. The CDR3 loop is CASSFAGLHSF. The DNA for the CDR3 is TGTGCCAGCAGTTTCGCGGGACTTCATAGTTTC. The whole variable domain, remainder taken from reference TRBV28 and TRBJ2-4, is DVKVTQSSRYLVKRTGEKVFLECVQDMDHENMFWYRQDPGLGLRLIYFSYDVKMKEKGDIPEGYSVSREKKERFSLILESASTNQTSMYLCASSFAGLHSFGAGTRLSVL.

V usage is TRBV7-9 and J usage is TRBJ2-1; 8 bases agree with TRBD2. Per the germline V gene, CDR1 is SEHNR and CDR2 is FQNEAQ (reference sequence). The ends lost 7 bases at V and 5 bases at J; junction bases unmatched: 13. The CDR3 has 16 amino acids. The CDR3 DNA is TGTGCCAGCACCCCGAGGAGGGCCGGGGGGGACAATGAGCAGTTCTTC. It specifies CASTPRRAGGDNEQFF.

CDR3 nucleotide sequence: TGTGCCAGCAGTCTTACTAGAGGCGAGCAGTACTTC. Translated: CASSLTRGEQYF. V is TRBV12-3 or TRBV12-4 and J is TRBJ2-7; the D gene is possibly TRBD2 (5 bases). CDR3 length: 12 residues. Trimming pared 5 bases from V and 6 bases from J, leaving 11 bases between.

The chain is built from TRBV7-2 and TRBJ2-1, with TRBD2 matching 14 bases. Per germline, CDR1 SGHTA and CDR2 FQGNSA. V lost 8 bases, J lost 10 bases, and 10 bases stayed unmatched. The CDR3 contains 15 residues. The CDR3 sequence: CASGSGLAGGMEQFF. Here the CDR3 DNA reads TGTGCCAGCGGCTCCGGACTAGCGGGAGGTATGGAGCAGTTCTTC.

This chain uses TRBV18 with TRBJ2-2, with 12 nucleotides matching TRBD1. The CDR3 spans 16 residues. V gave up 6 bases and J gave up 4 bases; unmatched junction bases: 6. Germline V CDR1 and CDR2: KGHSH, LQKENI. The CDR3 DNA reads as TGTGCCAGCTCCCCAGGGACAGGGGGCATCACCGGGGAGCTGTTTTTT. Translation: CASSPGTGGITGELFF.

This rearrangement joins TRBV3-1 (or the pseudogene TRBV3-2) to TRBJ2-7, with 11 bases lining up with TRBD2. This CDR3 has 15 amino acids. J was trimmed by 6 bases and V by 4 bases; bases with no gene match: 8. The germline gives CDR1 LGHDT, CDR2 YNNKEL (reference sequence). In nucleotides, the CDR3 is TGTGCCAGCAGCCCCGCTAGCGGGGGGCCGGTCGAGCAGTACTTC. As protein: CASSPASGGPVEQYF.

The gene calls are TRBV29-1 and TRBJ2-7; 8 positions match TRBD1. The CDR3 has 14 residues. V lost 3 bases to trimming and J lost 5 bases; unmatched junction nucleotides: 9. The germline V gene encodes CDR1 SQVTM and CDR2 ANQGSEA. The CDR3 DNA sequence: TGCAGCGTTGAGGTCGGGCAGGGGGCCCACGAGCAGTACTTC. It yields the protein CSVEVGQGAHEQYF.

The CDR3 sequence is CASSPRRGGSWVEANYGYTF. CDR3 DNA sequence: TGTGCCAGCAGCCCCCGGAGGGGCGGTAGTTGGGTCGAGGCTAACTATGGCTACACCTTC. V usage is TRBV9 and J usage is TRBJ1-2, with a weak D call TRBD1 (5 bases). This CDR3 contains 20 residues. Trimming stripped 4 bases from V and 0 bases from J, with 28 bases between. Germline-derived CDR1 and CDR2 are SGDLS and YYNGEE. Full variable domain (missing parts from reference TRBV9 and TRBJ1-2): DSGVTQTPKHLITATGQRVTLRCSPRSGDLSVYWYQQSLDQGLQFLIQYYNGEERAKGNILERFSAQQFPDLHSELNLSSLELGDSALYFCASSPRRGGSWVEANYGYTFGSGTRLTVV.

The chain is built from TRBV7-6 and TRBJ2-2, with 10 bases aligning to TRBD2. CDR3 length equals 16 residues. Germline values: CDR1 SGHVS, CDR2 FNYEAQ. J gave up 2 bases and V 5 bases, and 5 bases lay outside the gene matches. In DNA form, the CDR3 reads TGTGCCAGCAGCCATCTAGCGGGGGCCAACACCGGGGAGCTGTTTTTT. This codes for CASSHLAGANTGELFF.

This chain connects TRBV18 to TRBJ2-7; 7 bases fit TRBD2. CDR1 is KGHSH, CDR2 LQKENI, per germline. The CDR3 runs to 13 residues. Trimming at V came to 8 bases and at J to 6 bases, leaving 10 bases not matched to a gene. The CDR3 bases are TGTGCCAGCCGCCCGGGGGGTGAGGTCGAGCAGTACTTC. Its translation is CASRPGGEVEQYF.

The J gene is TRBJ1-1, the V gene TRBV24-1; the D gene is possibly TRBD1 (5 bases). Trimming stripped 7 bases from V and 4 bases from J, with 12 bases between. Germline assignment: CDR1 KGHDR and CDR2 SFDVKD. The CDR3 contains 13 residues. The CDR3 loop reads CATRESGGTEAFF. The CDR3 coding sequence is TGTGCCACCAGGGAGTCGGGGGGCACTGAAGCTTTCTTT.

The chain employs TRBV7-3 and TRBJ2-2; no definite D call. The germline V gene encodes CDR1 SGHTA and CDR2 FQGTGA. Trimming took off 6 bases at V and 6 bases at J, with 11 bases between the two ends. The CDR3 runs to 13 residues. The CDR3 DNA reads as TGTGCCAGCAGTACGGCCGCGGCCGGGGAGCTGTTTTTT. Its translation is CASSTAAAGELFF.

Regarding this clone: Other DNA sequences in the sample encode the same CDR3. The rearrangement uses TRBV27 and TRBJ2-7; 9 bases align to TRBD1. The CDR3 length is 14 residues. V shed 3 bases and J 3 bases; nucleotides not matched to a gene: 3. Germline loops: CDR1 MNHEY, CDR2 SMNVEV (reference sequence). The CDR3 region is CASSLTGGSYEQYF. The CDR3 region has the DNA TGTGCCAGCAGTTTGACAGGGGGTAGCTACGAGCAGTACTTC.